This T cell receptor (beta chain) was identified during a study of shared clonotypes between healthy human individuals. As defined, naive CD8 cells were CD45RO-negative and positively selected for CCR7, with terminally differentiated effector memory CD45RA+ cells excluded. Germline V CDR1 and CDR2: SGHVS, FQNEAQ. V lost 4 bases to trimming and J lost 5 bases, with 5 bases between them. The CDR3 spans 11 residues. Produced via immunoSEQ multiplex PCR; TCRdb's table is partial and in-frame only. Counted here are millions of clones, about 93% occurring once; the ten biggest clones make up 1.7%. This receptor was obtained from a man aged 18 to 35 in good health. Some clones in this sample may be carry-over from other donors' samples. This rearrangement joins TRBV7-8 to TRBJ2-5, with D unresolved. Sequencing was carried out using naive CD8+ T cells from PBMCs. In DNA, the CDR3 is TGTGCCAGCAGCTCTCGGGAGACCCAGTACTTC. This translates into CASSSRETQYF.